This TCR beta chain is from a study of cytomegalovirus exposure and HLA in healthy donors. Sequenced by immunoSEQ multiplex PCR; TCRdb stores in-frame clones only, minus some. The data contain hundreds of thousands of clones, roughly 87% of them singletons. Germline V CDR1 and CDR2: MNHNS, SASEGT. Unmatched junction bases numbered 9, after V lost 6 bases and J lost 4 bases. CDR3 size: 15 residues. Sequencing was performed on PBMCs. This chain joins TRBV6-1 and TRBJ2-1, with TRBD1 matching over 7 bases. The receptor was isolated from a woman in her late teens or twenties in good health and CMV-seropositive. The CDR3 here is CASRDGTVKYNEQFF. CDR3 nucleotides: TGTGCCAGCAGGGACGGGACAGTTAAGTACAATGAGCAGTTCTTC.